Listed below are T cell receptor beta chains from one sample, sequenced in a study of blood T cell repertoires in COVID-19. TCRdb's table, derived via immunoSEQ multiplex PCR, lists solely in-frame clones and lacks some. The sample consists of 40,000 to 55,000 clones, approximately 89% of them appearing once. The sample was peripheral blood. The receptors were sampled from a woman of 80 years or more with acute or convalescent COVID-19. CDR3s include the opening cysteine and the closing phenylalanine or tryptophan. Fields, in order: J gene, CDR3 length, clone size, D gene, V gene, CDR3 protein, CDR3 DNA. A D gene is named only where the DNA matches it firmly. Clone size is given for some rows only: seen once, a few or many times, or a class if the clone is expanded.

j_gene: TRBJ2-5; len: 12; abundance: few; d_gene: .; v_gene: TRBV27; CDR3aa: CASRGVEETQYF; CDR3nt: TGTGCCAGCAGGGGAGTTGAGGAGACCCAGTACTTC
j_gene: TRBJ1-1; len: 13; abundance: .; d_gene: .; v_gene: TRBV5-1; CDR3aa: CASSSGQHTEAFF; CDR3nt: TGCGCCAGCAGCTCTGGACAGCACACTGAAGCTTTCTTT
j_gene: TRBJ2-5; len: 16; abundance: once; d_gene: .; v_gene: TRBV2; CDR3aa: CASSYLGVSSEETQYF; CDR3nt: TGTGCCAGCAGTTACCTCGGGGTCTCCTCCGAAGAGACCCAGTACTTC
j_gene: TRBJ1-5; len: 14; abundance: once; d_gene: .; v_gene: TRBV19; CDR3aa: CASSMNSINQPQHF; CDR3nt: TGTGCCAGTAGTATGAACAGCATCAATCAGCCCCAGCATTTT
j_gene: TRBJ2-5; len: 11; abundance: .; d_gene: .; v_gene: TRBV7-7; CDR3aa: CASSSGGTQYF; CDR3nt: TGTGCTAGCAGCTCTGGAGGGACCCAGTACTTC
j_gene: TRBJ1-6; len: 14; abundance: .; d_gene: TRBD1; v_gene: TRBV9; CDR3aa: CASSARDSPTPLHF; CDR3nt: TGTGCCAGCAGCGCCCGGGACAGCCCGACGCCCCTCCACTTT
j_gene: TRBJ2-5; len: 14; abundance: .; d_gene: .; v_gene: TRBV24-1; CDR3aa: CATSRRGFGETQYF; CDR3nt: TGTGCCACCAGCCGACGGGGATTTGGGGAGACCCAGTACTTC
j_gene: TRBJ2-6; len: 15; abundance: few; d_gene: .; v_gene: TRBV5-8; CDR3aa: CASSSSSSGANVLTF; CDR3nt: TGTGCCAGCAGCTCAAGTAGCTCTGGGGCCAACGTCCTGACTTTC
j_gene: TRBJ2-1; len: 16; abundance: .; d_gene: TRBD1; v_gene: TRBV19; CDR3aa: CASSARDSLVVNEQFF; CDR3nt: TGTGCCAGTAGTGCCAGGGACAGCCTGGTTGTGAATGAGCAGTTCTTC
j_gene: TRBJ2-3; len: 15; abundance: .; d_gene: TRBD2; v_gene: TRBV27; CDR3aa: CASRTTSGDTDTQYF; CDR3nt: TGTGCCAGCAGGACCACTAGCGGGGACACAGATACGCAGTATTTT
j_gene: TRBJ2-7; len: 12; abundance: once; d_gene: .; v_gene: TRBV9; CDR3aa: CASSVGLDEQYF; CDR3nt: TGTGCCAGCAGCGTAGGCCTAGACGAGCAGTACTTC
j_gene: TRBJ1-3; len: 16; abundance: .; d_gene: .; v_gene: TRBV10-3; CDR3aa: CAISESAGPSGNTIYF; CDR3nt: TGTGCCATCAGTGAGTCCGCAGGCCCCTCTGGAAACACCATATATTTT
j_gene: TRBJ2-3; len: 16; abundance: .; d_gene: .; v_gene: TRBV19; CDR3aa: CASSMVTSWGTDTQYF; CDR3nt: TGTGCCAGTAGTATGGTTACTAGCTGGGGGACAGATACGCAGTATTTT
j_gene: TRBJ1-5; len: 11; abundance: .; d_gene: .; v_gene: TRBV6-5; CDR3aa: CASSLNQPQHF; CDR3nt: TGTGCCAGCAGCCTAAATCAGCCCCAGCATTTT
j_gene: TRBJ1-5; len: 13; abundance: few; d_gene: .; v_gene: TRBV6-5; CDR3aa: CASSRGSWQPQHF; CDR3nt: TGTGCCAGCAGCCGGGGGTCGTGGCAGCCCCAGCATTTT
j_gene: TRBJ2-2; len: 11; abundance: .; d_gene: .; v_gene: TRBV2; CDR3aa: CASSEVGGLFF; CDR3nt: TGTGCCAGCAGTGAGGTCGGAGGGCTGTTTTTT
j_gene: TRBJ1-4; len: 14; abundance: .; d_gene: .; v_gene: TRBV28; CDR3aa: CASSLGGTNEKLFF; CDR3nt: TGTGCCAGCAGTTTGGGAGGAACTAATGAAAAACTGTTTTTT
j_gene: TRBJ2-3; len: 16; abundance: .; d_gene: TRBD2; v_gene: TRBV3-1/TRBV3-2; CDR3aa: CASSPPRGEGTDTQYF; CDR3nt: TGTGCCAGCAGCCCCCCCCGCGGGGAGGGGACAGATACGCAGTATTTT
j_gene: TRBJ2-1; len: 17; abundance: .; d_gene: TRBD2; v_gene: TRBV7-8; CDR3aa: CASSLGPEAGGYNEQFF; CDR3nt: TGTGCCAGCAGCTTAGGGCCCGAAGCGGGGGGGTACAATGAGCAGTTCTTC
j_gene: TRBJ1-2; len: 15; abundance: .; d_gene: .; v_gene: TRBV7-8; CDR3aa: CASSFLDRSGEGYTF; CDR3nt: TGTGCCAGCAGCTTCCTAGACAGGTCGGGTGAGGGCTACACCTTC
j_gene: TRBJ1-1; len: 15; abundance: .; d_gene: .; v_gene: TRBV11-2; CDR3aa: CASSPRTDMNTEAFF; CDR3nt: TGTGCCAGCAGCCCAAGGACAGACATGAACACTGAAGCTTTCTTT
j_gene: TRBJ2-5; len: 13; abundance: .; d_gene: .; v_gene: TRBV4-1; CDR3aa: CASSQSYQETQYF; CDR3nt: TGCGCCAGCAGCCAATCCTACCAAGAGACCCAGTACTTC
j_gene: TRBJ1-5; len: 14; abundance: .; d_gene: .; v_gene: TRBV3-1/TRBV3-2; CDR3aa: CASSQASSNQPQHF; CDR3nt: TGTGCCAGCAGCCAAGCTAGTAGCAATCAGCCCCAGCATTTT
j_gene: TRBJ1-5; len: 14; abundance: .; d_gene: .; v_gene: TRBV19; CDR3aa: CASSTGQGNQPQHF; CDR3nt: TGTGCCAGTAGTACAGGGCAGGGCAATCAGCCCCAGCATTTT
j_gene: TRBJ1-1; len: 14; abundance: .; d_gene: TRBD1; v_gene: TRBV7-9; CDR3aa: CASLLTGGDTEAFF; CDR3nt: TGTGCCAGCCTCCTGACAGGGGGGGACACTGAAGCTTTCTTT
j_gene: TRBJ2-2; len: 15; abundance: .; d_gene: .; v_gene: TRBV5-1; CDR3aa: CATRQSPSNTGELFF; CDR3nt: TGCGCCACTCGACAGTCCCCTTCGAACACCGGGGAGCTGTTTTTT
j_gene: TRBJ1-2; len: 17; abundance: .; d_gene: TRBD1; v_gene: TRBV10-3; CDR3aa: CAISPMGQGIGSYGYTF; CDR3nt: TGTGCCATCAGCCCCATGGGACAGGGAATAGGCTCTTATGGCTACACCTTC
j_gene: TRBJ2-3; len: 15; abundance: .; d_gene: TRBD2; v_gene: TRBV9; CDR3aa: CASSVTSGAADTQYF; CDR3nt: TGTGCCAGCAGCGTTACTAGCGGGGCCGCGGATACGCAGTATTTT
j_gene: TRBJ2-5; len: 14; abundance: .; d_gene: .; v_gene: TRBV29-1; CDR3aa: CSVEDRRYQETQYF; CDR3nt: TGCAGCGTTGAGGACAGAAGGTACCAAGAGACCCAGTACTTC
j_gene: TRBJ2-3; len: 15; abundance: once; d_gene: TRBD1; v_gene: TRBV5-1; CDR3aa: CASSLRTGDADTQYF; CDR3nt: TGCGCCAGCAGCTTGCGGACAGGGGATGCAGATACGCAGTATTTT
j_gene: TRBJ2-3; len: 17; abundance: .; d_gene: TRBD2; v_gene: TRBV5-1; CDR3aa: CASSLKTSGGPTDTQYF; CDR3nt: TGCGCCAGCAGCTTGAAGACTAGCGGGGGACCCACAGATACGCAGTATTTT
j_gene: TRBJ1-1; len: 14; abundance: .; d_gene: .; v_gene: TRBV5-1; CDR3aa: CASSLRQGNTEAFF; CDR3nt: TGCGCCAGCAGCTTGCGGCAGGGAAACACTGAAGCTTTCTTT
j_gene: TRBJ1-1; len: 13; abundance: .; d_gene: TRBD1; v_gene: TRBV11-3; CDR3aa: CASSSGQGAEAFF; CDR3nt: TGTGCCAGCAGCTCCGGACAGGGAGCTGAAGCTTTCTTT
j_gene: TRBJ2-2; len: 15; abundance: .; d_gene: TRBD2; v_gene: TRBV7-9; CDR3aa: CASTLLAGNTGELFF; CDR3nt: TGTGCCAGCACCCTCCTAGCGGGGAACACCGGGGAGCTGTTTTTT
j_gene: TRBJ1-1; len: 12; abundance: .; d_gene: TRBD1; v_gene: TRBV6-5; CDR3aa: CASSDRVAEAFF; CDR3nt: TGTGCCAGCAGCGACAGGGTGGCTGAAGCTTTCTTT
j_gene: TRBJ1-2; len: 15; abundance: .; d_gene: .; v_gene: TRBV24-1; CDR3aa: CATAPSGEDSYGYTF; CDR3nt: TGTGCCACCGCGCCTTCAGGGGAAGACAGCTATGGCTACACCTTC
j_gene: TRBJ1-3; len: 16; abundance: .; d_gene: .; v_gene: TRBV10-3; CDR3aa: CAISELGALSGNTIYF; CDR3nt: TGTGCCATCAGTGAGCTGGGGGCCCTCTCTGGAAACACCATATATTTT
j_gene: TRBJ2-3; len: 16; abundance: .; d_gene: TRBD1; v_gene: TRBV24-1; CDR3aa: CATSDPGTGAPDTQYF; CDR3nt: TGTGCCACCAGTGATCCCGGGACAGGGGCCCCAGATACGCAGTATTTT
j_gene: TRBJ2-5; len: 15; abundance: .; d_gene: TRBD2; v_gene: TRBV7-9; CDR3aa: CASSLEGLVLETQYF; CDR3nt: TGTGCCAGCAGCTTAGAGGGACTAGTTTTGGAGACCCAGTACTTC
j_gene: TRBJ1-1; len: 13; abundance: once; d_gene: .; v_gene: TRBV29-1; CDR3aa: CSAQSDRNTEAFF; CDR3nt: TGCAGCGCCCAGTCCGACAGAAACACTGAAGCTTTCTTT
j_gene: TRBJ2-3; len: 14; abundance: .; d_gene: .; v_gene: TRBV6-2/TRBV6-3; CDR3aa: CASSYSRGTDTQYF; CDR3nt: TGTGCCAGCAGTTACAGCAGGGGCACAGATACGCAGTATTTT
j_gene: TRBJ2-3; len: 16; abundance: .; d_gene: TRBD2; v_gene: TRBV6-5; CDR3aa: CASSYEAGGIADTQYF; CDR3nt: TGTGCCAGCAGTTATGAAGCGGGGGGAATCGCAGATACGCAGTATTTT
j_gene: TRBJ2-5; len: 12; abundance: .; d_gene: .; v_gene: TRBV11-2; CDR3aa: CASSTSGILTYF; CDR3nt: TGTGCCAGCAGCACATCCGGGATCCTAACCTACTTC